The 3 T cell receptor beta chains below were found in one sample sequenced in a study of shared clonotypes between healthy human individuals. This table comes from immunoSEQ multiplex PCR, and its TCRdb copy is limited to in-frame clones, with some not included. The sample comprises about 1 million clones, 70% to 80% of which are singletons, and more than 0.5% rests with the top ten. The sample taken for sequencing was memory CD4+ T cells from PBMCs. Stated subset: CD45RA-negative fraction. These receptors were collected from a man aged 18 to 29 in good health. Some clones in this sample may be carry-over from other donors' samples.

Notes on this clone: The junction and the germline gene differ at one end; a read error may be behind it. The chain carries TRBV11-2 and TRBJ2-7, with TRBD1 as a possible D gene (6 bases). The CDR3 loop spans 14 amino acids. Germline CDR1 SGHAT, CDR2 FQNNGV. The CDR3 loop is CASSLDDRNYEQYF. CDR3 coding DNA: TGTGCCAGCAGCCTAGACGACAGGAACTACGAGCAGTACTTC.

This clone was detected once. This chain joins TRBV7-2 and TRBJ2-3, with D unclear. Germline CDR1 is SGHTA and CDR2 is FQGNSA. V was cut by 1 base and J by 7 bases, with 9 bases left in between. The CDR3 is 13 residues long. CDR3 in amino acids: CASSLVTANTQYF. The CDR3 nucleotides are TGTGCCAGCAGCTTAGTTACTGCCAATACGCAGTATTTT.

CDR3: CASSRRQGAPGELFF. For the CDR3, the DNA is TGTGCCAGCAGTCGAAGACAGGGGGCGCCCGGGGAGCTGTTTTTT. This rearrangement joins TRBV6-5 to TRBJ2-2; 10 nucleotides match TRBD1. The CDR3 spans 15 residues. V dropped 5 bases and J dropped 6; count of bases not matched to a gene: 6. The germline V gene has CDR1 MNHEY and CDR2 SVGAGI.